This record looks at one T cell receptor beta chain sequence and its context. How the authors handled the data: Reference gene primer amplification yielded estimated nucleated cell counts. Only in-frame clones appear in the TCRdb table, and some are missing; sequencing was by immunoSEQ multiplex PCR. V and J calls and clone size are those listed in that table; D and trimming were worked out from the DNA. The table shows fewer than 300,000 clones, with nearly 85% occurring only once. The data were taken from a study of blood T cell repertoires in COVID-19. Whole-study context: PBMCs, B-cell-depleted T cells, or T cells provided the cDNA or gDNA that made up the material.

The V and J ends lost 7 bases and 7 bases, in that order; junction bases with no gene match: 8. In germline, CDR1 is MGHRA, CDR2 YSYEKL. The CDR3 runs to 14 residues. V is TRBV4-1 and J is TRBJ1-1, with 11 bases matching TRBD1. The receptor was derived from a human donor in a cohort sampled during active COVID-19. The sequencing input was peripheral blood. CDR3 loop: CASKGGQGAIEAFF. The CDR3 coding sequence is TGCGCCAGCAAAGGCGGACAGGGGGCAATTGAAGCTTTCTTT.